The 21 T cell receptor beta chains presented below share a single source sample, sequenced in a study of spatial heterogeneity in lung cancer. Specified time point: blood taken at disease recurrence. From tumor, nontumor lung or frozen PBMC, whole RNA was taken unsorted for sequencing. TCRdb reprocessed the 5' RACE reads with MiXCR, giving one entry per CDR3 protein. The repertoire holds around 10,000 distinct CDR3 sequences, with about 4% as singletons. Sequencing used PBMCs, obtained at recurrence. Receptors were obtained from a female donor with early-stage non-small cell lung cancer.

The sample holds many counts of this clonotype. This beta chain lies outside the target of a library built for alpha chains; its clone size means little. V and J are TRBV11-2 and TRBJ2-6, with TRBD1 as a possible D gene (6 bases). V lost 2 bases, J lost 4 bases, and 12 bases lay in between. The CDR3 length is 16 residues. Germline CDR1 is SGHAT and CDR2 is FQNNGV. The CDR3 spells CASSLYRASGANVLTF. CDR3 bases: TGTGCCAGCAGCTTATACAGGGCATCCGGGGCCAACGTCCTGACTTTC.

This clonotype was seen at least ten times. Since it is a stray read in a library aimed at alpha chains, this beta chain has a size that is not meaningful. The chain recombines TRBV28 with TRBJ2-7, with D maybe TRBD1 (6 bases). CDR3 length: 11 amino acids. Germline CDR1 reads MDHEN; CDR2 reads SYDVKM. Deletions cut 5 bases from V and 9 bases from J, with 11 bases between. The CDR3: CASSLRGMQYF. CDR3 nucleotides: TGTGCCAGCAGTCTCAGGGGAATGCAGTACTTC.

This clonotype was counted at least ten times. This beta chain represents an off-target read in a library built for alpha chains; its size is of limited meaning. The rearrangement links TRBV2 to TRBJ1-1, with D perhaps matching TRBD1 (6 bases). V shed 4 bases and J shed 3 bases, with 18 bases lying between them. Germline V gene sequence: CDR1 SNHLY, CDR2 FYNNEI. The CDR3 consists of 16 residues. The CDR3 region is CASSATGRVVDTEAFF. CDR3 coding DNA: TGTGCCAGCAGTGCTACAGGGCGGGTGGTCGACACTGAAGCTTTCTTT.

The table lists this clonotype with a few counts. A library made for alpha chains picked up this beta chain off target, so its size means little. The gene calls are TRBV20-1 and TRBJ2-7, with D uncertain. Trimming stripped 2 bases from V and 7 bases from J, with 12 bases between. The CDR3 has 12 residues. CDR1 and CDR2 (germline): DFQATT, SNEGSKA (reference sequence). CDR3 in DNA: TGCAGTGCTAGAATCTTGGAATTTGAGCAGTACTTC. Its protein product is CSARILEFEQYF.

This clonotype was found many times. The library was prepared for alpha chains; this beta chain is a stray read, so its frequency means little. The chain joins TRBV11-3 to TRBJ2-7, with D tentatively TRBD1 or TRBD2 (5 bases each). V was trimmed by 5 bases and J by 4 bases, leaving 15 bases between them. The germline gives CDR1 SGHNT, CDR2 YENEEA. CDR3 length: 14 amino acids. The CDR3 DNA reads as TGTGCCAGCAGCATCCGACAGAGGGGTTACGAGCAGTACTTC. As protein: CASSIRQRGYEQYF.

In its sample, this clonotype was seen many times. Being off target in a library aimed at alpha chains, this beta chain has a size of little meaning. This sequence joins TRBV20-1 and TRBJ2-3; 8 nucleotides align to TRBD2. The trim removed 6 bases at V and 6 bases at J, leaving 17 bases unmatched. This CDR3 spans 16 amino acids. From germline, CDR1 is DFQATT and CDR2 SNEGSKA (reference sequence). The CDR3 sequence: CSASAAAGVAVDTQYF. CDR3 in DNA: TGCAGTGCGTCGGCCGCAGCGGGGGTGGCTGTGGATACGCAGTATTTT.

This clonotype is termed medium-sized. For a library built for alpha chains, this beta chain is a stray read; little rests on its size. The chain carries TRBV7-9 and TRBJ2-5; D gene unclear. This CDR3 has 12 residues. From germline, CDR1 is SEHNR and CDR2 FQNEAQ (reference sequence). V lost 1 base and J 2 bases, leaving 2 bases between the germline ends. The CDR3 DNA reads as TGTGCCAGCAGCTTAGAACAAGAGACCCAGTACTTC. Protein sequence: CASSLEQETQYF. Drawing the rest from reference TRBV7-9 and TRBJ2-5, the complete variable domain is DTGVSQNPRHKITKRGQNVTFRCDPISEHNRLYWYRQTLGQGPEFLTYFQNEAQLEKSRLLSDRFSAERPKGSFSTLEIQRTEQGDSAMYLCASSLEQETQYFGPGTRLLVL.

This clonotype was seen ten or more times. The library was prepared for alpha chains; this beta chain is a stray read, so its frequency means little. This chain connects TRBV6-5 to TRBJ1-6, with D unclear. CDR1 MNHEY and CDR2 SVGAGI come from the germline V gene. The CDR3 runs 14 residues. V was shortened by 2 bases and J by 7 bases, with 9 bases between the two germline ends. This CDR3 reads CASSYGEGNSPLHF. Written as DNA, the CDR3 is TGTGCCAGCAGTTACGGGGAGGGAAATTCACCCCTCCACTTT.

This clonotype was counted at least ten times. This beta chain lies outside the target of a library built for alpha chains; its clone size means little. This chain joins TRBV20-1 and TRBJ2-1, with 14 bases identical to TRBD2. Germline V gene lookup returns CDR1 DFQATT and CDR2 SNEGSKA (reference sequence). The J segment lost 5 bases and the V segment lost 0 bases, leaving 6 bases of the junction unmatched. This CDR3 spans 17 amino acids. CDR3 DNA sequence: TGCAGTGCTAGAGATGGCGGGACTAGCGGGGGAAACAATGAGCAGTTCTTC. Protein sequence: CSARDGGTSGGNNEQFF.

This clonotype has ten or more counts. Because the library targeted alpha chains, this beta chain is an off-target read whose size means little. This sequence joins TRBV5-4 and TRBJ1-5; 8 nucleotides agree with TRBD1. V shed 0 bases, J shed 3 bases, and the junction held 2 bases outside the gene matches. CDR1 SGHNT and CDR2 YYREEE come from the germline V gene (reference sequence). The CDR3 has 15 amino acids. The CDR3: CASSLGTGNNQPQHF. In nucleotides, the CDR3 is TGTGCCAGCAGCTTGGGGACAGGGAACAATCAGCCCCAGCATTTT.

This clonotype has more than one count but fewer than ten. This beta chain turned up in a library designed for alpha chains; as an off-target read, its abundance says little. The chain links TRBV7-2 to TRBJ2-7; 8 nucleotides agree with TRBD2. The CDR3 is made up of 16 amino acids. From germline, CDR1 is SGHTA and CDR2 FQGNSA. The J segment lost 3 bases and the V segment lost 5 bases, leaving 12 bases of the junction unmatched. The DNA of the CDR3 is TGTGCCAGCAGCCTCCGAGGGGGAGCGGGGGTCTACGAGCAGTACTTC. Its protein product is CASSLRGGAGVYEQYF.

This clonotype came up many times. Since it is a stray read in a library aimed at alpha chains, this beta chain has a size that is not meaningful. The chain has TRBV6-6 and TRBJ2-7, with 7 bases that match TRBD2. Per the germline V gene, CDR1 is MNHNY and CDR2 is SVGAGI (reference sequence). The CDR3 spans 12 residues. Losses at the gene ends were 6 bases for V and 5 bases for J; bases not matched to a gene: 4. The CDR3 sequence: CASRAGRDEQYF. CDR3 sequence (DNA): TGTGCCAGCAGGGCTGGGAGGGACGAGCAGTACTTC.

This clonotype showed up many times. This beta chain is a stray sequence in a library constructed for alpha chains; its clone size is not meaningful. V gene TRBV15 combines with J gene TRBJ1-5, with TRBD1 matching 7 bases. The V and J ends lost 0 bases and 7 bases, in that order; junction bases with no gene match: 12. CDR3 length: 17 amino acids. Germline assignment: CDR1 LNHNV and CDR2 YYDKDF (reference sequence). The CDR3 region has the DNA TGTGCCACCAGCAGAGAATATGCAGGGGGGCGATTGCAGCCCCAGCATTTT. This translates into CATSREYAGGRLQPQHF.

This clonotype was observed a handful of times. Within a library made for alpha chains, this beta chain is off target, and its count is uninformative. This CDR3 reads CASSEGRNQPQHF. DNA for the CDR3: TGTGCCAGCTCCGAGGGTCGCAATCAGCCCCAGCATTTT. The V call is TRBV27, the J call TRBJ1-5; D unclear. V lost 8 bases and J lost 2, with 10 bases in between. Germline lookup yields CDR1 MNHEY and CDR2 SMNVEV (reference sequence). This CDR3 is 13 amino acids long.

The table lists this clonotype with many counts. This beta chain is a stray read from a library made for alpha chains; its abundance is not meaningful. In DNA form, the CDR3 reads TGTGCCAGCTCACGGGACAGGGTTGAGACCCAGTACTTC. It specifies CASSRDRVETQYF. This chain joins TRBV18 and TRBJ2-5, with TRBD1 identical over 9 bases. The CDR3 length is 13 residues. V lost 4 bases and J lost 5; bases outside the gene matches: 2. Germline V CDR1 and CDR2: KGHSH, LQKENI.

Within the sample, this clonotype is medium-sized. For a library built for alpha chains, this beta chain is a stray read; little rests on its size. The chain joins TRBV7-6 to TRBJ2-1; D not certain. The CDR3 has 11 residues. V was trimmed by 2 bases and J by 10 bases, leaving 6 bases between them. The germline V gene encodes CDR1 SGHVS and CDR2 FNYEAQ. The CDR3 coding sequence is TGTGCCAGCAGCTTAACGGAGGAGCAGTTCTTC. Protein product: CASSLTEEQFF.

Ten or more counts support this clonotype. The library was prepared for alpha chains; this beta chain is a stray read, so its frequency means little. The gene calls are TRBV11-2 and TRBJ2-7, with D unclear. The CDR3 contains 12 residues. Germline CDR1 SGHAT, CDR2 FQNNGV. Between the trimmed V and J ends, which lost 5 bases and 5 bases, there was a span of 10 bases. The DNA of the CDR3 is TGTGCCAGCAGCCCACATGCGGACGAGCAGTACTTC. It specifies CASSPHADEQYF.

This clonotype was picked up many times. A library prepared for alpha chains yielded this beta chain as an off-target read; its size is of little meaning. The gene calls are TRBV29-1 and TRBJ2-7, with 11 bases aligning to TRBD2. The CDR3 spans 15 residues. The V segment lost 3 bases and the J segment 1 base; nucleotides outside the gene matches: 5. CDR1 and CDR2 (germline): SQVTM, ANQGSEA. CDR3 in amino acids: CSVDPGTSGSYEQYF. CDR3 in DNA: TGCAGCGTTGATCCCGGGACTAGCGGATCCTACGAGCAGTACTTC.

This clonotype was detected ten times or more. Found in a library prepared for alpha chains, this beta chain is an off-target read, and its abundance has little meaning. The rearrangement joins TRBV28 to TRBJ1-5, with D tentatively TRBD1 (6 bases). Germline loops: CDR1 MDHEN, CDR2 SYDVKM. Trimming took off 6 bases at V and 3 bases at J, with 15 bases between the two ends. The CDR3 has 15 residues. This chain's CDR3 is CASRLQGQSNQPQHF. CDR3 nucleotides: TGTGCCAGCAGACTACAGGGTCAGTCCAATCAGCCCCAGCATTTT.

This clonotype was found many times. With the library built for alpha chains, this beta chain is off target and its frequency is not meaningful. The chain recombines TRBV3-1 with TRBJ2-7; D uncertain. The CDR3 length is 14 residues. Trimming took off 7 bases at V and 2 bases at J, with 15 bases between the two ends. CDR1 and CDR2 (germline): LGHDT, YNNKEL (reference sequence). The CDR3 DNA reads TGTGCCAGCAACCTAAACGGCCGGACCTACGAGCAGTACTTC. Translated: CASNLNGRTYEQYF.

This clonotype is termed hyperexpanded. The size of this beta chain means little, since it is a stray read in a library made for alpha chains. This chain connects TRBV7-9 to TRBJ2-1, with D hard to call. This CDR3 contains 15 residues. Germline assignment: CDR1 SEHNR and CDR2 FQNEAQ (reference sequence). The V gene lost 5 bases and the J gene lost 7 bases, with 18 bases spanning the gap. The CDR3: CASSPTSPGWNEQFF. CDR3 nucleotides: TGTGCCAGCAGCCCTACGTCCCCCGGGTGGAATGAGCAGTTCTTC.